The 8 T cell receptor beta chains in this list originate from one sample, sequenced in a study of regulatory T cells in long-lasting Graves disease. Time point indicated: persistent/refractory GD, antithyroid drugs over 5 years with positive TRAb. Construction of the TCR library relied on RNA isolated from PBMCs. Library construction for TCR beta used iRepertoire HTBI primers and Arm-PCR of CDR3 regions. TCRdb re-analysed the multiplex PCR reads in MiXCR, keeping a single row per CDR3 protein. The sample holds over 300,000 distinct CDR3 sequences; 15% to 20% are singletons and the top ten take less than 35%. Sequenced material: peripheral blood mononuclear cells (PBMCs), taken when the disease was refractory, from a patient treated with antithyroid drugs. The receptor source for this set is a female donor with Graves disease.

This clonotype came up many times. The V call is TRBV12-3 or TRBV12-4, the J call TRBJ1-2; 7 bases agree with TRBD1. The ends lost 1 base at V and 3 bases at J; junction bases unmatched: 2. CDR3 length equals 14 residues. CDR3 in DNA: TGTGCCAGCAGTTTAGGACAGGGAGACTATGGCTACACCTTC. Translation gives CASSLGQGDYGYTF.

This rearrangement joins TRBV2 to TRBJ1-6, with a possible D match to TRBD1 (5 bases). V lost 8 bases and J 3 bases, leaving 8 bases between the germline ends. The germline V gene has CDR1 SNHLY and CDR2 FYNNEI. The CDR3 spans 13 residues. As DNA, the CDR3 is TGTGCCAGCGGGGGGGACTATAATTCACCCCTCCACTTT. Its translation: CASGGDYNSPLHF.

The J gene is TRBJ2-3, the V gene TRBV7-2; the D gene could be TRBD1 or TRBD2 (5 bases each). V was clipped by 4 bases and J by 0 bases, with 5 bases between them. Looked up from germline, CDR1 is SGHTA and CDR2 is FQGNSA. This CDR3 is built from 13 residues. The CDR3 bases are TGTGCCAGCAGCTGGGACAGCACAGATACGCAGTATTTT. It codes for CASSWDSTDTQYF.

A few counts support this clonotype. The CDR3 spells CASSYSTELPYEQYF. CDR3 DNA sequence: TGTGCCAGCAGTTACTCGACAGAATTGCCCTACGAGCAGTACTTC. The chain uses TRBV6-5 and TRBJ2-7; TRBD1 might be the D (5 bases). V lost 0 bases and J lost 2, with 11 bases in between. In germline, CDR1 is MNHEY, CDR2 SVGAGI. This CDR3 has 15 amino acids.

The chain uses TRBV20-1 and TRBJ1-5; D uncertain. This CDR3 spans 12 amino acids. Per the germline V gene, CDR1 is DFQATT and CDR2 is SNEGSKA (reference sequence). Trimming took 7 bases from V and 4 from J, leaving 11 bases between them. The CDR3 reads CSGAGGNQPQHF. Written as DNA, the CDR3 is TGCAGTGGAGCGGGCGGAAATCAGCCCCAGCATTTT.

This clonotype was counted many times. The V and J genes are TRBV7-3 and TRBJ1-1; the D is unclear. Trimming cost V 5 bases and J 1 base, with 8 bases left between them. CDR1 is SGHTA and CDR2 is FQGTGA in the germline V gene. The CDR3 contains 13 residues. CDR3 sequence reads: CASSIRRNTEAFF. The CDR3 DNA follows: TGTGCCAGCAGCATTAGGAGGAACACTGAAGCTTTCTTT.

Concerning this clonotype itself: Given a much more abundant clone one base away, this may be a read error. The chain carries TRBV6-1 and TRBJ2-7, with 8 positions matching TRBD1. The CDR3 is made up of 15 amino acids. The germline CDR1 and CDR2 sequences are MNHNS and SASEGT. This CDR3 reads CASSLLPGQGYEQHF. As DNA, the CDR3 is TGTGCCAGCAGCCTACTCCCTGGACAGGGCTACGAGCAGCACTTC.

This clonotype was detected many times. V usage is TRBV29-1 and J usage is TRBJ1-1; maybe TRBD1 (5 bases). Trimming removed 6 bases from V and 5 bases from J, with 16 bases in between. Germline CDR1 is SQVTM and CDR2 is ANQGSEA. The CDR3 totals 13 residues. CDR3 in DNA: TGCAGCGTCTGGGACGGTCTGGGGACTGAAGCTTTCTTT. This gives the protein CSVWDGLGTEAFF. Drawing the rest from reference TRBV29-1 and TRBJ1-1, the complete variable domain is SAVISQKPSRDICQRGTSLTIQCQVDSQVTMMFWYRQQPGQSLTLIATANQGSEATYESGFVIDKFPISRPNLTFSTLTVSNMSPEDSSIYLCSVWDGLGTEAFFGQGTRLTVV.